The clone carrying this T cell receptor (beta chain) was picked up a small number of times. This record comes from a study of beta chain features in type 1 diabetes. Heparinised blood was drawn once per donor, averaging roughly 120 mL. Germline-derived CDR1 and CDR2 are SQVTM and ANQGSEA. The length of the CDR3 is 13 residues. V dropped 5 bases and J dropped 4 bases, with 14 bases sitting between them. The whole isolated RNA underwent reverse transcription, so sequencing captured expressed TCRB transcripts. Regulatory, naive and central memory T cell samples averaged about 3.5 million reads. Sequenced by immunoSEQ multiplex PCR; TCRdb stores in-frame clones only, minus some. The data show 350,000 to 400,000 clones, roughly 16% seen once.

The chain has TRBV29-1 and TRBJ1-1; no firm D call. The source of this sequence is a woman under 30 in good health. The sequenced material came from naive CD4+ T cells from blood. The chain's CDR3 is CSVTSSRGTEAFF. In nucleotides, the CDR3 is TGCAGCGTTACGAGCTCTCGAGGCACTGAAGCTTTCTTT.